The T cell receptor beta chain under discussion was sequenced for a study of sequential checkpoint blockade in melanoma. Study background: 85 to 95 pretreatment tumor DNA samples were TCRβ immunosequenced. Study results and limitations: For nivolumab-first patients, baseline tumor clonality was associated with response.

CDR3 length: 15 amino acids. V gave up 3 bases and J gave up 4 bases, with 13 bases separating them. Germline V gives CDR1 KGHSH, CDR2 LQKENI. A note on this clone: The antigen is undetermined.

The assay was immunoSEQ multiplex PCR, and TCRdb's table has in-frame clones only and misses some. This table has about 7,900 clones, about a quarter appearing once. The sample's treatment: randomized to nivolumab then ipilimumab (arm A) or the reverse (arm B). The starting material was tumor tissue (inferred from file names), obtained from a patient given nivolumab and ipilimumab in sequence. J is TRBJ2-1 and V is TRBV18; D is perhaps TRBD2 (6 bases). The receptor was isolated from a human donor with melanoma. The CDR3 sequence is CASSPEGSLYNEQFF. The CDR3 DNA follows: TGTGCCAGCTCACCGGAGGGCTCCCTATACAATGAGCAGTTCTTC. Supplemented by reference TRBV18 and TRBJ2-1, the full variable domain reads NAGVMQNPRHLVRRRGQEARLRCSPMKGHSHVYWYRQLPEEGLKFMVYLQKENIIDESGMPKERFSAEFPKEGPSILRIQQVVRGDSAAYFCASSPEGSLYNEQFFGPGTRLTVL.